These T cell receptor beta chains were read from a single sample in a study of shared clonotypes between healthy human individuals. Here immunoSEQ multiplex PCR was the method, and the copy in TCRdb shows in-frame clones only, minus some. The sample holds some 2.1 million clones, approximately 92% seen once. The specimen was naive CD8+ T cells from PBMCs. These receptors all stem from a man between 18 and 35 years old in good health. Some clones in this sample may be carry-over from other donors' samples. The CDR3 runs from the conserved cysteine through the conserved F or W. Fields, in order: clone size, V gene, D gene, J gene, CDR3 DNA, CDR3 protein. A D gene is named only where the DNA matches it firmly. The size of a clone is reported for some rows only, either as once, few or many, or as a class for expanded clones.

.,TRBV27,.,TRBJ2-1,TGTGCCAGCAGCCAACTAGGGGCTAAGGGGGATGAGCAGTTCTTC,CASSQLGAKGDEQFF
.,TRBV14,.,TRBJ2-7,TGTGCCAGCAGCCAACCGGCGGCCGGGAGTAAGCCGCCCTACGAGCAGTACTTC,CASSQPAAGSKPPYEQYF
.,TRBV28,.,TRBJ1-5,TGTGCCAGCAGGGAAGACGACAGGAGGGATCAGCCCCAGCATTTT,CASREDDRRDQPQHF
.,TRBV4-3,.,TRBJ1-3,TGCGCCAGCAGCCAAGGGGGGTTGTTCTCTGGAAACACCATATATTTT,CASSQGGLFSGNTIYF
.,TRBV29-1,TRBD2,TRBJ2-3,TGCAGCGTTCTCTGGGAGGGGAATACGCAGTATTTT,CSVLWEGNTQYF
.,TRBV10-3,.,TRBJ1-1,TGTGCCATCAGTGGGACCAAGAACACTGAAGCTTTCTTT,CAISGTKNTEAFF
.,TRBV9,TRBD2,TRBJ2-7,TGTGCCAGCAGCCTAGCGGGAGGGTACGAGCAGTACTTC,CASSLAGGYEQYF
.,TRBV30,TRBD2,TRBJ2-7,TGTGCCTGGAGTAGGCTAGCGGGAGGTAGCGAGCAGTACTTC,CAWSRLAGGSEQYF
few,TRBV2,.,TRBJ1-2,TGTGCCAGCCGAGGCGTCGGGTATGGCTACACCTTC,CASRGVGYGYTF
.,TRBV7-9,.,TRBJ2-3,TGTGCCAGCCAGACGGGTGAGGCGGGTACAGATACGCAGTATTTT,CASQTGEAGTDTQYF